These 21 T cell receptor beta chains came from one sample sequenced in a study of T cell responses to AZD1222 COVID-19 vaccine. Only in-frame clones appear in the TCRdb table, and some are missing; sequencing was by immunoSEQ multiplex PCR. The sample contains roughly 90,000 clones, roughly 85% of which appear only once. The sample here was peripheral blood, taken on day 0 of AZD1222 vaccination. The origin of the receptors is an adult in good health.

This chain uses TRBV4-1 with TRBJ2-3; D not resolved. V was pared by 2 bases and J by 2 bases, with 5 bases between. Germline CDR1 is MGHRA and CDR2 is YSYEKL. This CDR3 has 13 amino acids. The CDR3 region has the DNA TGCGCCAGCAGCCAACAATACACAGATACGCAGTATTTT. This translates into CASSQQYTDTQYF.

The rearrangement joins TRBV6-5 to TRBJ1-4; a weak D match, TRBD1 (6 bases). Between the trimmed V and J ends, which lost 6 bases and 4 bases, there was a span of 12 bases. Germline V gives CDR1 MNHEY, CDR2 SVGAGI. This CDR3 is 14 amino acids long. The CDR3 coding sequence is TGTGCCAGCAGGCCCGGGACACGTAATGAAAAACTGTTTTTT. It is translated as CASRPGTRNEKLFF.

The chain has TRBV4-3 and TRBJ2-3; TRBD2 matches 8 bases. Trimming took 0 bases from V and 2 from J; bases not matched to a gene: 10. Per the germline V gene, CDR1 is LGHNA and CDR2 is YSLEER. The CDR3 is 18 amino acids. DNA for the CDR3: TGCGCCAGCAGCCAAGATCGGGGGGGGCCCAGGGACACAGATACGCAGTATTTT. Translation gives CASSQDRGGPRDTDTQYF.

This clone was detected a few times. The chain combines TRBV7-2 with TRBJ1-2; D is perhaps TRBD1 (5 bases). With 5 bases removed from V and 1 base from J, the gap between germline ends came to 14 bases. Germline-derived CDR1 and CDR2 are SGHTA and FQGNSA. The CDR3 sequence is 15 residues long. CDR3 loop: CASSHDSNLNYGYTF. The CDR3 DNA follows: TGTGCCAGCAGCCATGACAGCAACCTTAACTATGGCTACACCTTC.

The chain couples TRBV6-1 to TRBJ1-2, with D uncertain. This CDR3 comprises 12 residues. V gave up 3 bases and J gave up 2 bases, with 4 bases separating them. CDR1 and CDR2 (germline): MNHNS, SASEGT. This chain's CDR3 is CASSDKNYGYTF. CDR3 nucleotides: TGTGCCAGCAGTGACAAGAACTATGGCTACACCTTC.

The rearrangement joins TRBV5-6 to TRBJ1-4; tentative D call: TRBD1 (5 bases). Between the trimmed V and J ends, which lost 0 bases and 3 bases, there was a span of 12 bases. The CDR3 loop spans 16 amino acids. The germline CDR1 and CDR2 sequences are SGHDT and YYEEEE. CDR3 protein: CASSLAGAGSNEKLFF. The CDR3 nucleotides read TGTGCCAGCAGCTTGGCCGGGGCAGGGTCTAATGAAAAACTGTTTTTT.

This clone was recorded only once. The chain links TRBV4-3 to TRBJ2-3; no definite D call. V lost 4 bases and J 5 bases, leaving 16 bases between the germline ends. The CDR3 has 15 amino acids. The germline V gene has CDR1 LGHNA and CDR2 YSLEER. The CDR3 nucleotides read TGCGCCAGCAGCCTTGGGTTGGCGGAGATAGATACGCAGTATTTT. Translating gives CASSLGLAEIDTQYF.

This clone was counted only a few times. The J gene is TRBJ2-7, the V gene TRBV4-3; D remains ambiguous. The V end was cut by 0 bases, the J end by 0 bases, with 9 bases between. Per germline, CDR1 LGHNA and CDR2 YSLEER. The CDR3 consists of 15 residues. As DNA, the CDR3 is TGCGCCAGCAGCCAAGATGACGGTTCCTCCTACGAGCAGTACTTC. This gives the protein CASSQDDGSSYEQYF.

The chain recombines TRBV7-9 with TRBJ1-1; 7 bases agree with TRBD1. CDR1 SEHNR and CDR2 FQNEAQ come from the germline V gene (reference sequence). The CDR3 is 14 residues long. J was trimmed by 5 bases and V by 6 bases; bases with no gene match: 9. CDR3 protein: CASRAPGGGTEAFF. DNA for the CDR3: TGTGCCAGCAGGGCGCCAGGGGGTGGTACTGAAGCTTTCTTT.

Here the CDR3 reads CASSYWTGNTEAFF. The DNA of the CDR3 is TGTGCCAGCAGTTACTGGACAGGGAACACTGAAGCTTTCTTT. The V gene is TRBV6-6, the J gene TRBJ1-1; 7 positions agree with TRBD1. CDR1 is MNHNY and CDR2 is SVGAGI in the germline V gene (reference sequence). Trimming removed 1 base from V and 1 base from J; junction bases left unmatched: 0. The length of the CDR3 is 14 residues.

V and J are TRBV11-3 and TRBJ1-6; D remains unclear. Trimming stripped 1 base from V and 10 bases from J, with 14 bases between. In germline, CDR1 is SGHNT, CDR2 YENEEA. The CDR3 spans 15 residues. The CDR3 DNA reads TGTGCCAGCAGCTTAGTTACCAGGATCCGCTCACCCCTCCACTTT. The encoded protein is CASSLVTRIRSPLHF.

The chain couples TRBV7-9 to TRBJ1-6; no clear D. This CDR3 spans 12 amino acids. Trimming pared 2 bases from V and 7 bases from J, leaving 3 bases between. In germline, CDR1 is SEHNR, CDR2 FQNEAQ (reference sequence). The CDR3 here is CASSLPNSPLHF. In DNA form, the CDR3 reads TGTGCCAGCAGCTTACCGAATTCACCCCTCCACTTT.

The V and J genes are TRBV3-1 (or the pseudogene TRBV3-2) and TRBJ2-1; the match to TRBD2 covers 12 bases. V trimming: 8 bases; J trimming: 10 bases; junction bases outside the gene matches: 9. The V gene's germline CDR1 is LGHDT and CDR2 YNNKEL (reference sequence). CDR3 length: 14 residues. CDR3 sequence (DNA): TGTGCCAGCCAGACTAGCGGGAGAGGAGAGGAGCAGTTCTTC. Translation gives CASQTSGRGEEQFF.

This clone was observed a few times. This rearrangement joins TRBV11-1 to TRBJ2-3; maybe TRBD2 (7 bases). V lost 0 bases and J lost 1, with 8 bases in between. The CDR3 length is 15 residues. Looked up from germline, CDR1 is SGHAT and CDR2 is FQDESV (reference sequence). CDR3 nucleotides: TGTGCCAGCAGCTTAGCGCGGGGGCGCACAGATACGCAGTATTTT. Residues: CASSLARGRTDTQYF.

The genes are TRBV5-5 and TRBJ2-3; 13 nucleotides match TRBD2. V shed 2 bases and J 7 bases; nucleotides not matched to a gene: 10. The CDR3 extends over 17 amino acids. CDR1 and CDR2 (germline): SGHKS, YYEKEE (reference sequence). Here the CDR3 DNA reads TGTGCCAGCAGCTTACGACTAGCGGGGGGACTAGGGTATACGCAGTATTTT. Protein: CASSLRLAGGLGYTQYF.

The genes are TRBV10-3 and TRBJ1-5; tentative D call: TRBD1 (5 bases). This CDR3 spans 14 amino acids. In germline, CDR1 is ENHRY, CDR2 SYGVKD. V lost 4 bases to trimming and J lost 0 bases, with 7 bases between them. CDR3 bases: TGTGCCATCAGTGCAGACAGTAGCAATCAGCCCCAGCATTTT. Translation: CAISADSSNQPQHF.

The CDR3 loop reads CASSPQGAGTGELFF. CDR3 DNA: TGTGCCAGCAGCCCACAGGGGGCGGGTACCGGGGAGCTGTTTTTT. This chain uses TRBV5-5 with TRBJ2-2, with TRBD1 matching 9 bases. The CDR3 sequence is 15 residues long. Germline V lookup: CDR1 SGHKS, CDR2 YYEKEE (reference sequence). Germline trimming cut 4 bases from V and 5 bases from J; bases unmatched to any gene: 6.

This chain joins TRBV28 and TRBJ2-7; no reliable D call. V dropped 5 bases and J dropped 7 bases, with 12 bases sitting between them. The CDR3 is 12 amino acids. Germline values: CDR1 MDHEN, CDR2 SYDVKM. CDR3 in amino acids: CASSTLLGEQYF. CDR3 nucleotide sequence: TGTGCCAGCAGTACCTTACTGGGGGAGCAGTACTTC. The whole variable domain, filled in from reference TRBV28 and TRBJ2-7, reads DVKVTQSSRYLVKRTGEKVFLECVQDMDHENMFWYRQDPGLGLRLIYFSYDVKMKEKGDIPEGYSVSREKKERFSLILESASTNQTSMYLCASSTLLGEQYFGPGTRLTVT.

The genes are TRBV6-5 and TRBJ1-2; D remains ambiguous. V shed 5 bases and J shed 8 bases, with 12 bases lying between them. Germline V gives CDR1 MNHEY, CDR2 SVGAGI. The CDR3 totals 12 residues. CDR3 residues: CASSNGGWGYTF. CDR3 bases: TGTGCCAGCAGTAACGGTGGATGGGGCTACACCTTC.

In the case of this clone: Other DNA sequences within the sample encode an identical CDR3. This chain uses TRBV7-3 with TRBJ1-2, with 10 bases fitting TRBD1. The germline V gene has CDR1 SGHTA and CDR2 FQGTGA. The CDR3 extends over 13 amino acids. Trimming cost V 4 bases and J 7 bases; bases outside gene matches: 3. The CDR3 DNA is TGTGCCAGCAGCTCTGGACAGGGGGGTGGCTACACCTTC. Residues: CASSSGQGGGYTF.

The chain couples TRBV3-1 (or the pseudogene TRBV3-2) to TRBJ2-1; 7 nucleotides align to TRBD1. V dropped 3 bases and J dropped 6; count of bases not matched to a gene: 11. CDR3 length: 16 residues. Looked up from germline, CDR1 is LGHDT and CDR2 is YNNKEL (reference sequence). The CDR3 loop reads CASSHSRGGPPNEQFF. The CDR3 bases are TGTGCCAGCAGCCATTCACGAGGGGGCCCTCCCAATGAGCAGTTCTTC.